Described below is a single T cell receptor beta chain sequence and its context. Blood was collected once per donor into heparin, averaging about 120 mL. CD45RO/CCR7/CD25/CD127/CD95/CD27 separated CD4+ naive, central memory, regulatory and stem cell-like memory cells by sorting. These data belong to a study of beta chain features in type 1 diabetes. At the level of the study: Sorted cells numbering some 110 million were examined across all samples.

The investigators reverse transcribed all of the isolated RNA, so they sequenced expressed TCRB transcripts. TCRdb's table, derived via immunoSEQ multiplex PCR, lists solely in-frame clones and lacks some. The sample holds some 150,000 clones, 11% seen once. The TCR was taken from a man aged 18-30 years in good health. Specimen: central memory CD4+ T cells from blood.

The CDR3 nucleotides are TGCAGCGTTGATTCCCCGGGACTAGCGGGAGTAGAGACCCAGTACTTC. It specifies CSVDSPGLAGVETQYF. The chain links TRBV29-1 to TRBJ2-5; 14 bases map to TRBD2. This CDR3 has 16 amino acids. Germline V gives CDR1 SQVTM, CDR2 ANQGSEA. The ends lost 3 bases at V and 4 bases at J; junction bases unmatched: 7.